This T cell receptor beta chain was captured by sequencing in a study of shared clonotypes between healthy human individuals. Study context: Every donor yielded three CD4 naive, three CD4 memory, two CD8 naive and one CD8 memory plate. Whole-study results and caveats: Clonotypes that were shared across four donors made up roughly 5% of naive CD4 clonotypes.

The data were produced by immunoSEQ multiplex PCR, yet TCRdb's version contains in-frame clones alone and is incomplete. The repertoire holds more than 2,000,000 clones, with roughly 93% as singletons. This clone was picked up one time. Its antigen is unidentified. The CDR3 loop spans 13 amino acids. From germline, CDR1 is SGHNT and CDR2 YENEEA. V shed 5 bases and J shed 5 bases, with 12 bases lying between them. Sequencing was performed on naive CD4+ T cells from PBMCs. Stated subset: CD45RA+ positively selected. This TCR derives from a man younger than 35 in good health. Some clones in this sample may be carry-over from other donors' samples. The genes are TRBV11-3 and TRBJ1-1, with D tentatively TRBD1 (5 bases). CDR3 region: CASSPAGGTEAFF. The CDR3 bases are TGTGCCAGCAGCCCGGCCGGGGGGACTGAAGCTTTCTTT.